The source of this T cell receptor (beta chain) is a study of cytotoxic CD8 clonotypes in ibrutinib-treated CLL. Assay used: immunoSEQ multiplex PCR; TCRdb lists only in-frame clones, some missing. The table has 100,000 to 150,000 clones, 70% to 90% seen once. Study-wide points: Public clonotypes were uncommon and contracted or stayed stable on treatment. A difference in sampling times existed between sustained-remission and progressing patients.

Roughly 1.8 micrograms of genomic DNA from cryopreserved PBMCs went into TCR beta libraries. CDR1 is SGDLS and CDR2 is YYNGEE in the germline V gene. This CDR3 comprises 16 residues. V was pared by 4 bases and J by 0 bases, with 9 bases of the junction left unmatched. With respect to this clone: The antigen is undetermined.

The clonotype was recovered from a human donor with chronic lymphocytic leukemia. This sample comprised PBMCs, obtained after 24 months of ibrutinib treatment. The rearrangement uses TRBV9 and TRBJ2-7; TRBD2 matches 8 bases. CDR3: CASSLGGEPSSYEQYF. DNA for the CDR3: TGTGCCAGCAGCCTCGGGGGGGAGCCCAGCTCCTACGAGCAGTACTTC.